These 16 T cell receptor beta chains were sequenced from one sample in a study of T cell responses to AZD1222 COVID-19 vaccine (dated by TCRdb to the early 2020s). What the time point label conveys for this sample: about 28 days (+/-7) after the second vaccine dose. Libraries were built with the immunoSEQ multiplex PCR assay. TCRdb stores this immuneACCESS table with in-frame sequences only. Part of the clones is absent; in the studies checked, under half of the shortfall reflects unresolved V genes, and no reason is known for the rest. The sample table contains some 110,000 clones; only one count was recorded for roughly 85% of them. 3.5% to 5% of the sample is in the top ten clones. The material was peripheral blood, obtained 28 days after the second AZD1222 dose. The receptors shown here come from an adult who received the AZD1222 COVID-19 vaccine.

CDR3 loop: CASRKTGSNSPLHF. DNA of the CDR3: TGTGCCAGCAGAAAGACAGGGAGCAATTCACCCCTCCACTTT. This chain links TRBV27 with TRBJ1-6; 7 bases are shared with TRBD1. J gave up 7 bases and V 6 bases, and 6 bases lay outside the gene matches. The CDR3 spans 14 residues. Germline assignment: CDR1 MNHEY and CDR2 SMNVEV (reference sequence).

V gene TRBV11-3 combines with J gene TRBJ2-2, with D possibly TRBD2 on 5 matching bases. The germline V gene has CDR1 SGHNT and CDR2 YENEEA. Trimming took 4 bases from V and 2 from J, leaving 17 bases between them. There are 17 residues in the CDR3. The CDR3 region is CASSSGSREPNTGELFF. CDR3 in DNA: TGTGCCAGCAGCTCCGGATCCCGGGAACCCAACACCGGGGAGCTGTTTTTT.

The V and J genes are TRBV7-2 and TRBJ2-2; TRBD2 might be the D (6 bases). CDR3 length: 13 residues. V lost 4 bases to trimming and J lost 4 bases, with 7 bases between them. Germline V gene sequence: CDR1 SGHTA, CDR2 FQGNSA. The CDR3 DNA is TGTGCCAGCAGCTGGAGGGCCACCGGGGAGCTGTTTTTT. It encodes CASSWRATGELFF.

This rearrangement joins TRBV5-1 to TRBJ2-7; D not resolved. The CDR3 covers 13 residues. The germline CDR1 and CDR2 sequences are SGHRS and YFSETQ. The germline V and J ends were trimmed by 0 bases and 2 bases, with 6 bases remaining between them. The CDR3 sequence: CASSLDKPYEQYF. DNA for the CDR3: TGCGCCAGCAGCTTGGACAAGCCCTACGAGCAGTACTTC.

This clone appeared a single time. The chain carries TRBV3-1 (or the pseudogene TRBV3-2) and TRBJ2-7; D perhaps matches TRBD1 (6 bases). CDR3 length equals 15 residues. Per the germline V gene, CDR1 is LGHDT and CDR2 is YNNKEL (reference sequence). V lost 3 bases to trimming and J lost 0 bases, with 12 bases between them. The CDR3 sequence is CASSQTGPHSYEQYF. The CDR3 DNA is TGTGCCAGCAGCCAGACAGGACCTCACTCCTACGAGCAGTACTTC.

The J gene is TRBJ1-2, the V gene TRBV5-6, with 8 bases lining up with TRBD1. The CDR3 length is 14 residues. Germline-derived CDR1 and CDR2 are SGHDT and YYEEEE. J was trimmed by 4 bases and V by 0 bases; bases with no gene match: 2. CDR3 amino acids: CASSLGTGSYGYTF. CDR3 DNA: TGTGCCAGCAGCTTGGGGACAGGGAGCTATGGCTACACCTTC.

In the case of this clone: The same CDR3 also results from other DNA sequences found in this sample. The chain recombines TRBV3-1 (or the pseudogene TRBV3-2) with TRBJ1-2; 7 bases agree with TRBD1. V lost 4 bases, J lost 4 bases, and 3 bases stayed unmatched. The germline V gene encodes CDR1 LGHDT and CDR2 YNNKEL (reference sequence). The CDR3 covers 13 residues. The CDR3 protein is CASSPGTAYGYTF. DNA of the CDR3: TGTGCCAGCAGCCCCGGGACAGCCTATGGCTACACCTTC.

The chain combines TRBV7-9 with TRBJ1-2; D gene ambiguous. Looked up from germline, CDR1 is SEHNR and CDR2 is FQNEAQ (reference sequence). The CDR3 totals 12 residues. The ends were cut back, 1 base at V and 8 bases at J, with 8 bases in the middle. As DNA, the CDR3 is TGTGCCAGCAGCTTAGACTCGTACGGCTACACCTTC. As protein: CASSLDSYGYTF.

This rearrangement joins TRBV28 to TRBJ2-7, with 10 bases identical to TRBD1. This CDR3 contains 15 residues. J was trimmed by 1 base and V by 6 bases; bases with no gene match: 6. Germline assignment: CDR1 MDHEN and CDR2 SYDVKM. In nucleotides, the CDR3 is TGTGCCAGCAGCCCCGGGGGACAGGGGTCCTACGAGCAGTACTTC. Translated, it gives CASSPGGQGSYEQYF. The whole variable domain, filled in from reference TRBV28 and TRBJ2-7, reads DVKVTQSSRYLVKRTGEKVFLECVQDMDHENMFWYRQDPGLGLRLIYFSYDVKMKEKGDIPEGYSVSREKKERFSLILESASTNQTSMYLCASSPGGQGSYEQYFGPGTRLTVT.

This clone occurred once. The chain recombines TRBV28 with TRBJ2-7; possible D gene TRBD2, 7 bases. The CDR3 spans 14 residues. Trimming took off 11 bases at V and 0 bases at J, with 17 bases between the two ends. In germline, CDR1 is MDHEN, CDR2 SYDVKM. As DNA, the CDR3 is TGTGCCCATCGAAGGGGGGGGTACTCCTACGAGCAGTACTTC. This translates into CAHRRGGYSYEQYF.

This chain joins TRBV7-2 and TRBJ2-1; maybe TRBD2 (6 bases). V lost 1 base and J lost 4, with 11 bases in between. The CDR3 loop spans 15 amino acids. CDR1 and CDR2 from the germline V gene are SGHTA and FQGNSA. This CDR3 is CASSLETGGYNEQFF. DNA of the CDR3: TGTGCCAGCAGCTTAGAAACAGGAGGGTACAATGAGCAGTTCTTC.

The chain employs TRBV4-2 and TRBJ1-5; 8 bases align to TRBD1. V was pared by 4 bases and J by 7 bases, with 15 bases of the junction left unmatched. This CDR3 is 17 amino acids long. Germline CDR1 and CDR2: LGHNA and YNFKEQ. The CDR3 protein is CASSPNPNRGSHQPQHF. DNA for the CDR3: TGTGCCAGCAGCCCTAACCCCAACAGGGGGAGTCACCAGCCCCAGCATTTT.

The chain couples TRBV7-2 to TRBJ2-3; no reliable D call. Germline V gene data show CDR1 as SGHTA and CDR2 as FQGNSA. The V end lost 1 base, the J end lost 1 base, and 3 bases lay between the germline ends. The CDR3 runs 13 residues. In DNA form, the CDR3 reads TGTGCCAGCAGCTTAGTGGGCACAGATACGCAGTATTTT. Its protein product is CASSLVGTDTQYF.

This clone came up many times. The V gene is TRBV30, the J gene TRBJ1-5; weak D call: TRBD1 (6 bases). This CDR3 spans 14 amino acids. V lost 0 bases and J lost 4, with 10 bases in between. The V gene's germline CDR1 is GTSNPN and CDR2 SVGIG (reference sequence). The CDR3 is CAWSVQGGNQPQHF. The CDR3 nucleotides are TGTGCCTGGAGTGTACAGGGTGGGAATCAGCCCCAGCATTTT.

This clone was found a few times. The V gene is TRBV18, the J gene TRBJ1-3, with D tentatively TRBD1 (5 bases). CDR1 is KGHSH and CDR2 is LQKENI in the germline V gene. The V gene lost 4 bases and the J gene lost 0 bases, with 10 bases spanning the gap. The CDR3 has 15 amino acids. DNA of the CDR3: TGTGCCAGCTCACTACAAGGGGCCTCTGGAAACACCATATATTTT. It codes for CASSLQGASGNTIYF.

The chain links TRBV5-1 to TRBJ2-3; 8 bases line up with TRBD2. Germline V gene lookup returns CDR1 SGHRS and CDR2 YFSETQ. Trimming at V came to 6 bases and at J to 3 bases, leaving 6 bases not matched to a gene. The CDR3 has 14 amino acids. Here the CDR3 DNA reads TGCGCCAGCACACCGGGCGGGGGGACAGATACGCAGTATTTT. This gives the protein CASTPGGGTDTQYF.